This is a list of T cell receptor beta chains from one sample in a study of blood T cells in healthy people across ages. TCRdb called the 5' RACE reads again in MiXCR, with one record for every CDR3 protein. The data hold some 800,000 distinct CDR3 sequences, with 25% observed a single time. These same data were also listed under a study on T cells of mothers and their children.

The material sequenced was blood. All receptors derive from a boy aged 10-17 years in good health. Each CDR3 is given with its conserved first and last residue. A D gene is named only where the DNA matches it firmly. Size is omitted from some rows. Given values are once, few, many or a class for expanded clones.

D gene: TRBD1; J gene: TRBJ2-7; clone size: many; V gene: TRBV12-3/TRBV12-4; CDR3 protein: CASSPDRGSYEQYF; CDR3 DNA: TGTGCCAGCAGTCCTGACAGGGGTTCCTACGAGCAGTACTTC
D gene: .; J gene: TRBJ2-6; clone size: .; V gene: TRBV2; CDR3 protein: CASSESGSGANVLTF; CDR3 DNA: TGTGCCAGCAGTGAATCTGGCTCTGGGGCCAACGTCCTGACTTTC
D gene: .; J gene: TRBJ2-5; clone size: .; V gene: TRBV7-9; CDR3 protein: CAGSDGVPQETQYF; CDR3 DNA: TGTGCCGGCAGCGACGGGGTCCCCCAAGAGACCCAGTACTTC
D gene: .; J gene: TRBJ2-7; clone size: .; V gene: TRBV10-3; CDR3 protein: CAIRSGQPYEQYF; CDR3 DNA: TGTGCCATCAGGAGCGGACAGCCCTACGAGCAGTACTTC
D gene: .; J gene: TRBJ2-7; clone size: .; V gene: TRBV11-2; CDR3 protein: CASSRTDDEQYF; CDR3 DNA: TGTGCCAGCAGCCGGACGGACGACGAGCAGTACTTC
D gene: .; J gene: TRBJ1-1; clone size: few; V gene: TRBV5-1; CDR3 protein: CASSLSSGEKGAFF; CDR3 DNA: TGCGCCAGCAGCTTGAGCTCTGGGGAGAAAGGGGCTTTCTTT
D gene: TRBD1; J gene: TRBJ1-4; clone size: many; V gene: TRBV10-3; CDR3 protein: CAISPTGRNEKLFF; CDR3 DNA: TGTGCCATCAGCCCGACAGGGAGAAATGAAAAACTGTTTTTT
D gene: .; J gene: TRBJ2-7; clone size: few; V gene: TRBV6-1; CDR3 protein: CASSPDDPGLEYEQYF; CDR3 DNA: TGTGCCAGCAGCCCCGACGACCCAGGACTCGAGTACGAGCAGTACTTC
D gene: .; J gene: TRBJ2-7; clone size: few; V gene: TRBV6-2/TRBV6-3; CDR3 protein: CASSYSITHEQYF; CDR3 DNA: TGTGCCAGCAGTTACTCAATCACCCACGAGCAGTACTTC
D gene: .; J gene: TRBJ2-3; clone size: .; V gene: TRBV29-1; CDR3 protein: CSVAAGASTDTQYF; CDR3 DNA: TGCAGCGTAGCAGCGGGCGCGAGCACAGATACGCAGTATTTT
D gene: TRBD1; J gene: TRBJ1-6; clone size: few; V gene: TRBV4-3; CDR3 protein: CASSLLMTGTDKSPLHF; CDR3 DNA: TGCGCCAGCAGCCTCTTGATGACCGGGACAGATAAATCACCCCTCCACTTT
D gene: .; J gene: TRBJ2-7; clone size: .; V gene: TRBV18; CDR3 protein: CASSPTQGNYEQYF; CDR3 DNA: TGTGCCAGCTCACCAACCCAGGGAAACTACGAGCAGTACTTC
D gene: TRBD1; J gene: TRBJ1-2; clone size: .; V gene: TRBV5-1; CDR3 protein: CASSLTGASVYGYTF; CDR3 DNA: TGCGCCAGCAGCTTGACAGGGGCCTCAGTCTATGGCTACACCTTC
D gene: .; J gene: TRBJ1-1; clone size: few; V gene: TRBV5-1; CDR3 protein: CASSAAGWAEAFF; CDR3 DNA: TGCGCCAGCAGCGCTGCGGGGTGGGCTGAAGCTTTCTTT
D gene: .; J gene: TRBJ2-7; clone size: few; V gene: TRBV20-1; CDR3 protein: CSAQAGTSYEQYF; CDR3 DNA: TGCAGTGCTCAAGCGGGTACCTCCTACGAGCAGTACTTC
D gene: TRBD2; J gene: TRBJ2-5; clone size: few; V gene: TRBV20-1; CDR3 protein: CSAVRPSGTETQYF; CDR3 DNA: TGCAGTGCCGTCCGGCCTAGCGGGACGGAGACCCAGTACTTC
D gene: TRBD2; J gene: TRBJ2-7; clone size: .; V gene: TRBV29-1; CDR3 protein: CSVDASGNDEQYF; CDR3 DNA: TGCAGCGTTGACGCTAGCGGCAATGACGAGCAGTACTTC
D gene: TRBD1; J gene: TRBJ1-5; clone size: .; V gene: TRBV9; CDR3 protein: CASSDGTGGNQPQHF; CDR3 DNA: TGTGCCAGCAGCGATGGGACAGGCGGCAATCAGCCCCAGCATTTT
D gene: .; J gene: TRBJ1-1; clone size: .; V gene: TRBV6-2/TRBV6-3; CDR3 protein: CASRTTNTEAFF; CDR3 DNA: TGTGCCAGCAGGACAACGAACACTGAAGCTTTCTTT
D gene: .; J gene: TRBJ1-1; clone size: few; V gene: TRBV12-3/TRBV12-4; CDR3 protein: CASSSPETGTIEAFF; CDR3 DNA: TGTGCCAGCAGTTCGCCCGAAACCGGGACAATTGAAGCTTTCTTT
D gene: .; J gene: TRBJ1-1; clone size: few; V gene: TRBV4-2; CDR3 protein: CASSQNRNTEAFF; CDR3 DNA: TGTGCCAGCAGCCAGAACAGGAACACTGAAGCTTTCTTT
D gene: .; J gene: TRBJ2-7; clone size: few; V gene: TRBV19; CDR3 protein: CASSIGSGTKFSYEQYF; CDR3 DNA: TGTGCCAGTAGTATAGGTAGCGGCACGAAATTCTCCTACGAGCAGTACTTC
D gene: TRBD2; J gene: TRBJ2-1; clone size: few; V gene: TRBV7-2; CDR3 protein: CASSSTPRTSGRAYNEQFF; CDR3 DNA: TGTGCCAGCAGCTCAACTCCGAGGACTAGCGGGAGGGCCTACAATGAGCAGTTCTTC
D gene: TRBD2; J gene: TRBJ2-1; clone size: .; V gene: TRBV20-1; CDR3 protein: CSALDSTSGGLYNEQFF; CDR3 DNA: TGCAGTGCCTTGGACAGTACTAGCGGGGGACTCTACAATGAGCAGTTCTTC
D gene: .; J gene: TRBJ2-5; clone size: few; V gene: TRBV29-1; CDR3 protein: CSVDPVGGWETQYF; CDR3 DNA: TGCAGCGTTGACCCCGTGGGGGGTTGGGAGACCCAGTACTTC
D gene: .; J gene: TRBJ2-5; clone size: .; V gene: TRBV7-2; CDR3 protein: CASSLTALQETQYF; CDR3 DNA: TGTGCCAGCAGCTTAACCGCCCTACAAGAGACCCAGTACTTC
D gene: TRBD2; J gene: TRBJ2-7; clone size: .; V gene: TRBV29-1; CDR3 protein: CSVEWGRVGNEQYF; CDR3 DNA: TGCAGCGTTGAGTGGGGGAGGGTAGGAAATGAGCAGTACTTC
D gene: .; J gene: TRBJ2-5; clone size: few; V gene: TRBV12-3/TRBV12-4; CDR3 protein: CASRRRGMTQYF; CDR3 DNA: TGTGCCAGCAGACGGAGAGGGATGACCCAGTACTTC
D gene: TRBD1; J gene: TRBJ2-4; clone size: .; V gene: TRBV7-3; CDR3 protein: CASSPGTGDGIQYF; CDR3 DNA: TGTGCCAGCAGCCCGGGGACAGGGGATGGGATTCAGTACTTC
D gene: .; J gene: TRBJ1-1; clone size: .; V gene: TRBV27; CDR3 protein: CASSFGPGGTEAFF; CDR3 DNA: TGTGCCAGCAGTTTTGGTCCGGGGGGCACTGAAGCTTTCTTT
D gene: .; J gene: TRBJ2-5; clone size: few; V gene: TRBV10-3; CDR3 protein: CAISESEGGETQYF; CDR3 DNA: TGTGCCATCAGTGAGTCGGAGGGTGGGGAGACCCAGTACTTC
D gene: .; J gene: TRBJ1-5; clone size: few; V gene: TRBV18; CDR3 protein: CASSPSEGQPQHF; CDR3 DNA: TGTGCCAGCTCACCTAGCGAGGGGCAGCCCCAGCATTTT
D gene: .; J gene: TRBJ2-1; clone size: .; V gene: TRBV20-1; CDR3 protein: CSARDLRGAYNEQFF; CDR3 DNA: TGCAGTGCTAGAGATTTACGGGGGGCGTACAATGAGCAGTTCTTC
D gene: .; J gene: TRBJ2-4; clone size: few; V gene: TRBV11-2; CDR3 protein: CASSDGEAKNIQYF; CDR3 DNA: TGTGCCAGCAGTGATGGGGAGGCCAAAAACATTCAGTACTTC
D gene: TRBD1; J gene: TRBJ1-6; clone size: .; V gene: TRBV6-6; CDR3 protein: CASSVTGGSYNSPLHF; CDR3 DNA: TGTGCCAGCAGCGTTACAGGGGGCTCCTATAATTCACCCCTCCACTTT
D gene: .; J gene: TRBJ1-3; clone size: .; V gene: TRBV7-9; CDR3 protein: CASRRDGALSGNTIYF; CDR3 DNA: TGTGCCAGCAGAAGGGACGGCGCCCTCTCTGGAAACACCATATATTTT
D gene: .; J gene: TRBJ2-1; clone size: .; V gene: TRBV6-4; CDR3 protein: CASSVDTSSYNEQFF; CDR3 DNA: TGTGCCAGCAGCGTCGACACGAGCTCCTACAATGAGCAGTTCTTC
D gene: TRBD2; J gene: TRBJ2-1; clone size: .; V gene: TRBV9; CDR3 protein: CASSPPTSGSEQFF; CDR3 DNA: TGTGCCAGCAGCCCCCCGACTAGCGGGAGTGAGCAGTTCTTC
D gene: .; J gene: TRBJ2-3; clone size: .; V gene: TRBV29-1; CDR3 protein: CSVGGSTDTQYF; CDR3 DNA: TGCAGCGTTGGGGGTAGCACAGATACGCAGTATTTT
D gene: .; J gene: TRBJ2-4; clone size: .; V gene: TRBV2; CDR3 protein: CASSSASKNIQYF; CDR3 DNA: TGTGCCAGCTCTTCAGCGTCCAAAAACATTCAGTACTTC
D gene: .; J gene: TRBJ1-4; clone size: few; V gene: TRBV2; CDR3 protein: CASSGVSGTNEKLFF; CDR3 DNA: TGTGCCAGCAGTGGGGTGTCGGGAACTAATGAAAAACTGTTTTTT
D gene: .; J gene: TRBJ2-7; clone size: .; V gene: TRBV6-6; CDR3 protein: CASSYPRQEEQYF; CDR3 DNA: TGTGCCAGCAGTTACCCCCGGCAGGAAGAGCAGTACTTC
D gene: TRBD2; J gene: TRBJ2-7; clone size: few; V gene: TRBV20-1; CDR3 protein: CSARSGTSFSNEQYF; CDR3 DNA: TGCAGTGCGCGCTCCGGGACTAGCTTCTCCAACGAGCAGTACTTC
D gene: .; J gene: TRBJ2-3; clone size: .; V gene: TRBV20-1; CDR3 protein: CSAIVVASTDTQYF; CDR3 DNA: TGCAGTGCTATCGTAGTAGCTAGCACAGATACGCAGTATTTT
D gene: .; J gene: TRBJ2-2; clone size: few; V gene: TRBV29-1; CDR3 protein: CSVGLGTGELFF; CDR3 DNA: TGCAGCGTTGGCCTGGGCACCGGGGAGCTGTTTTTT
D gene: TRBD1; J gene: TRBJ1-2; clone size: few; V gene: TRBV5-1; CDR3 protein: CASSPRQGSGYTF; CDR3 DNA: TGCGCCAGCAGCCCTAGACAGGGGTCGGGCTACACCTTC
D gene: TRBD1; J gene: TRBJ2-4; clone size: few; V gene: TRBV7-2; CDR3 protein: CASSPPGQSVSIQYF; CDR3 DNA: TGTGCCAGCAGCCCCCCGGGACAGAGTGTTAGCATTCAGTACTTC
D gene: TRBD2; J gene: TRBJ2-1; clone size: .; V gene: TRBV27; CDR3 protein: CASKGGQGQYNEQFF; CDR3 DNA: TGTGCCAGCAAGGGAGGGCAGGGCCAATACAATGAGCAGTTCTTC
D gene: .; J gene: TRBJ2-7; clone size: .; V gene: TRBV7-3; CDR3 protein: CASSLTGQAGYEQYF; CDR3 DNA: TGTGCCAGCAGCTTAACGGGGCAGGCTGGCTACGAGCAGTACTTC
D gene: .; J gene: TRBJ1-4; clone size: .; V gene: TRBV21-1; CDR3 protein: CASTGSVVGEKLFF; CDR3 DNA: TGTGCCAGCACAGGGTCGGTCGTGGGTGAAAAACTGTTTTTT
D gene: .; J gene: TRBJ2-1; clone size: few; V gene: TRBV7-2; CDR3 protein: CASSFPRASEQFF; CDR3 DNA: TGTGCCAGCAGCTTTCCCAGGGCCTCCGAGCAGTTCTTC
D gene: TRBD2; J gene: TRBJ2-1; clone size: .; V gene: TRBV4-1; CDR3 protein: CASSYNEAGVYNEQFF; CDR3 DNA: TGCGCCAGCAGCTACAACGAAGCGGGAGTCTACAATGAGCAGTTCTTC
D gene: TRBD2; J gene: TRBJ2-7; clone size: once; V gene: TRBV7-9; CDR3 protein: CASSYTDTGGYEQYF; CDR3 DNA: TGTGCCAGCAGCTATACAGACACGGGGGGCTACGAGCAGTACTTC
D gene: .; J gene: TRBJ2-7; clone size: .; V gene: TRBV29-1; CDR3 protein: CSAWASEPYEQYF; CDR3 DNA: TGCAGCGCATGGGCTAGCGAACCCTACGAGCAGTACTTC
D gene: TRBD2; J gene: TRBJ2-5; clone size: .; V gene: TRBV20-1; CDR3 protein: CSASLASGRGNNEQLF; CDR3 DNA: TGCAGTGCTAGTTTGGCTAGCGGGAGGGGGAACAATGAGCAGCTCTTC
D gene: .; J gene: TRBJ1-4; clone size: .; V gene: TRBV6-5; CDR3 protein: CASSEPDTEKLFF; CDR3 DNA: TGTGCCAGCAGTGAGCCTGACACTGAAAAACTGTTTTTT
D gene: TRBD1; J gene: TRBJ2-1; clone size: .; V gene: TRBV9; CDR3 protein: CASSRGIGTGAFNEQFF; CDR3 DNA: TGTGCCAGCAGCCGCGGTATCGGGACAGGGGCTTTCAATGAGCAGTTCTTC
D gene: .; J gene: TRBJ2-7; clone size: .; V gene: TRBV5-1; CDR3 protein: CASTFEGRSYEQYF; CDR3 DNA: TGCGCCAGCACCTTCGAGGGACGAAGCTACGAGCAGTACTTC